This TCR beta chain was sequenced in a study of blood T cell repertoires in COVID-19. Study background: Samples came from the United States, Italy and Spain, spanning acute and convalescent COVID-19.

Profiled with immunoSEQ multiplex PCR; TCRdb holds only in-frame clones, not every one. The sample comprises about 58,000 clones, roughly 90% of which are singletons, and about 12% rests with the top ten. Trimming removed 4 bases from V and 5 bases from J; junction bases left unmatched: 7. CDR3 size: 15 residues. Germline V gene data show CDR1 as SGHAT and CDR2 as FQNNGV. This chain joins TRBV11-2 and TRBJ1-4; 7 positions agree with TRBD1. The sample comprised peripheral blood. The source is a man in his 60s with active COVID-19. DNA for the CDR3: TGTGCCAGCAGCTCGTTACAGGGGCGCAATGAAAAACTGTTTTTT. Its translation is CASSSLQGRNEKLFF.